The 30 T cell receptor beta chains given below trace back to one sample, sequenced in a study of blood T cell repertoires in COVID-19. This table comes from immunoSEQ multiplex PCR, and its TCRdb copy is limited to in-frame clones, with some not included. The table shows roughly 230,000 clones, with 65% to 85% occurring only once. Sequenced input: peripheral blood. These TCRs come from a man aged 40-50 years with active or convalescent COVID-19.

V usage is TRBV2 and J usage is TRBJ2-1, with TRBD2 matching 7 bases. Trimming at V came to 6 bases and at J to 8 bases, leaving 16 bases not matched to a gene. CDR3 length: 16 amino acids. Germline V gene lookup returns CDR1 SNHLY and CDR2 FYNNEI. CDR3 loop: CASRMLAGGRWDEQFF. In DNA, the CDR3 is TGTGCCAGCAGGATGCTTGCTGGCGGGAGATGGGATGAGCAGTTCTTC.

This clone was counted between two and nine times. The genes are TRBV7-8 and TRBJ1-2; TRBD1 agrees at 8 bases. This CDR3 has 14 residues. The germline gives CDR1 SGHVS, CDR2 FQNEAQ. The V gene end was trimmed by 10 bases and the J gene end by 6 bases; junction bases not matched to a gene: 13. The CDR3 sequence is CATAADRVVNGYTF. In nucleotides, the CDR3 is TGTGCCACCGCGGCGGACAGGGTAGTTAATGGCTACACCTTC.

This chain links TRBV2 with TRBJ1-1, with D possibly matching TRBD1 (6 bases). This CDR3 spans 14 amino acids. Germline CDR1 reads SNHLY; CDR2 reads FYNNEI. V shed 4 bases and J shed 5 bases, with 14 bases lying between them. For the CDR3, the DNA is TGTGCCAGCAGTGGTTACAGGGTGGGGACTGAAGCTTTCTTT. Translation: CASSGYRVGTEAFF. Supplemented by reference TRBV2 and TRBJ1-1, the full variable domain reads EPEVTQTPSHQVTQMGQEVILRCVPISNHLYFYWYRQILGQKVEFLVSFYNNEISEKSEIFDDQFSVERPDGSNFTLKIRSTKLEDSAMYFCASSGYRVGTEAFFGQGTRLTVV.

In this sample, this clone is medium-sized. This sequence joins TRBV6-5 and TRBJ1-1; weak D call: TRBD1 (6 bases). V lost 5 bases, J lost 5 bases, and 18 bases lay in between. This CDR3 has 15 residues. Per the germline V gene, CDR1 is MNHEY and CDR2 is SVGAGI. This CDR3 reads CASSSRDIQRTEAFF. The CDR3 nucleotides are TGTGCCAGCAGTAGTCGGGACATTCAAAGAACTGAAGCTTTCTTT.

The rearrangement uses TRBV5-1 and TRBJ1-1, with a tentative D call TRBD1 (6 bases). Germline values: CDR1 SGHRS, CDR2 YFSETQ. The CDR3 extends over 14 amino acids. V was clipped by 3 bases and J by 4 bases, with 13 bases between them. CDR3 sequence reads: CASSSGGGLTEAFF. The CDR3 nucleotides are TGCGCCAGCAGCTCCGGGGGGGGGCTCACTGAAGCTTTCTTT.

The chain employs TRBV2 and TRBJ1-3; the match to TRBD1 covers 7 bases. J was trimmed by 7 bases and V by 6 bases; bases with no gene match: 9. CDR3 length: 14 residues. From germline, CDR1 is SNHLY and CDR2 FYNNEI. The chain's CDR3 is CASRESTGVNTIYF. As DNA, the CDR3 is TGTGCCAGCAGGGAGAGCACAGGGGTCAACACCATATATTTT.

The chain is built from TRBV18 and TRBJ1-1, with 8 bases aligning to TRBD1. The CDR3 covers 15 residues. Trimming removed 6 bases from V and 6 bases from J; junction bases left unmatched: 12. Per the germline V gene, CDR1 is KGHSH and CDR2 is LQKENI. CDR3 protein: CASSSRYRGGAEAFF. The CDR3 region has the DNA TGTGCCAGCTCGTCCCGATACAGGGGGGGAGCTGAAGCTTTCTTT.

J is TRBJ2-2 and V is TRBV7-3, with TRBD1 matching 11 bases. V lost 5 bases to trimming and J lost 0 bases; unmatched junction nucleotides: 11. The CDR3 is made up of 19 amino acids. Germline V lookup: CDR1 SGHTA, CDR2 FQGTGA. The CDR3 sequence: CASSQTGTGGLSNTGELFF. The CDR3 DNA reads TGTGCCAGCAGCCAAACCGGGACAGGGGGGCTTTCGAACACCGGGGAGCTGTTTTTT.

The rearrangement uses TRBV9 and TRBJ2-2, with a possible D match to TRBD1 (5 bases). Trimming shortened V by 0 bases and J by 5 bases, and 11 bases separated the two germline ends. The CDR3 is 15 amino acids. The germline V gene encodes CDR1 SGDLS and CDR2 YYNGEE. Written as DNA, the CDR3 is TGTGCCAGCAGCGTAGGGCAGGGCCGTACCGGGGAGCTGTTTTTT. It translates to CASSVGQGRTGELFF. Drawing the rest from reference TRBV9 and TRBJ2-2, the complete variable domain is DSGVTQTPKHLITATGQRVTLRCSPRSGDLSVYWYQQSLDQGLQFLIQYYNGEERAKGNILERFSAQQFPDLHSELNLSSLELGDSALYFCASSVGQGRTGELFFGEGSRLTVL.

This clone was detected only a few times. V usage is TRBV12-5 and J usage is TRBJ1-5; a weak D match, TRBD1 (6 bases). In germline, CDR1 is LGHNT, CDR2 FRNRAP. V lost 1 base and J 9 bases, leaving 10 bases between the germline ends. The CDR3 has 13 amino acids. The CDR3 DNA reads as TGTGCTAGTGGTTTGGATCGGACAGCGCCCCAGCATTTT. This sequence encodes CASGLDRTAPQHF.

This chain uses TRBV30 with TRBJ1-2; TRBD1 matches 8 bases. Germline V gene data show CDR1 as GTSNPN and CDR2 as SVGIG (reference sequence). The CDR3 spans 17 residues. J gave up 4 bases and V 3 bases, and 16 bases lay outside the gene matches. DNA of the CDR3: TGTGCCTGGAGCCCACTGGACAGGGCCTTCGATGGCTATGGCTACACCTTC. Amino acids: CAWSPLDRAFDGYGYTF.

The chain joins TRBV15 to TRBJ1-1; D ambiguous. The V end lost 0 bases, the J end lost 0 bases, and 8 bases lay between the germline ends. Germline-derived CDR1 and CDR2 are LNHNV and YYDKDF (reference sequence). The CDR3 is 15 residues long. As DNA, the CDR3 is TGTGCCACCAGCAGAGAAGCCGCCCTGAACACTGAAGCTTTCTTT. It codes for CATSREAALNTEAFF.

V gene TRBV25-1 combines with J gene TRBJ1-1; D is perhaps TRBD1 (6 bases). CDR1 and CDR2 (germline): MGHDK, SYGVNS. V was clipped by 1 base and J by 8 bases, with 14 bases between them. This CDR3 comprises 14 residues. This chain's CDR3 is CASSEWGGQSEAFF. The CDR3 DNA is TGTGCCAGCAGTGAATGGGGGGGGCAGAGCGAAGCTTTCTTT.

The V call is TRBV5-1, the J call TRBJ1-1; TRBD1 matches 7 bases. CDR3 length: 14 residues. Trimming at V came to 4 bases and at J to 4 bases, leaving 7 bases not matched to a gene. CDR1 SGHRS and CDR2 YFSETQ come from the germline V gene. The CDR3 protein is CASSHSGQFTEAFF. The CDR3 DNA follows: TGCGCCAGCAGCCATTCGGGACAGTTCACTGAAGCTTTCTTT.

The chain has TRBV5-4 and TRBJ1-4, with 8 bases fitting TRBD1. The CDR3 length is 16 residues. V was clipped by 3 bases and J by 8 bases; unmatched bases: 12. The germline V gene encodes CDR1 SGHNT and CDR2 YYREEE (reference sequence). For the CDR3, the DNA is TGTGCCAGCAGCTCTGACAGGGGACGCGCTATGGAAAAACTGTTTTTT. Protein sequence: CASSSDRGRAMEKLFF. Full variable domain (outside the CDR3, taken from reference TRBV5-4 and TRBJ1-4): ETGVTQSPTHLIKTRGQQVTLRCSSQSGHNTVSWYQQALGQGPQFIFQYYREEENGRGNFPPRFSGLQFPNYSSELNVNALELDDSALYLCASSSDRGRAMEKLFFGSGTQLSVL.

The genes are TRBV7-9 and TRBJ1-6; 8 bases map to TRBD1. The CDR3 covers 13 residues. Germline V gene data show CDR1 as SEHNR and CDR2 as FQNEAQ (reference sequence). J lost 4 bases, V lost 10 bases, and 3 bases had no gene match. CDR3 protein: CAIQGEYNSPLHF. DNA of the CDR3: TGTGCCATACAGGGGGAATATAATTCACCCCTCCACTTT. Full variable domain (missing parts from reference TRBV7-9 and TRBJ1-6): DTGVSQNPRHKITKRGQNVTFRCDPISEHNRLYWYRQTLGQGPEFLTYFQNEAQLEKSRLLSDRFSAERPKGSFSTLEIQRTEQGDSAMYLCAIQGEYNSPLHFGNGTRLTVT.

The chain couples TRBV24-1 to TRBJ2-3, with D perhaps matching TRBD2 (5 bases). Per germline, CDR1 KGHDR and CDR2 SFDVKD. The V end lost 9 bases, the J end lost 1 base, and 10 bases lay between the germline ends. This CDR3 region has 13 residues. DNA for the CDR3: TGTGCCACCGGGGATAGCGGCACAGATACGCAGTATTTT. Its protein is CATGDSGTDTQYF.

This chain joins TRBV19 and TRBJ1-6; TRBD1 matches at 9 bases. Germline values: CDR1 LNHDA, CDR2 SQIVND (reference sequence). This CDR3 is 15 amino acids long. V trimming: 2 bases; J trimming: 7 bases; junction bases outside the gene matches: 3. The CDR3 sequence is CASSILGTGNSPLHF. Written as DNA, the CDR3 is TGTGCCAGTAGTATACTTGGGACAGGGAATTCACCCCTCCACTTT.

The CDR3 DNA follows: TGTGCCAGCAGGAGCGAAGGGGATTCGAACACTGAAGCTTTCTTT. Its translation: CASRSEGDSNTEAFF. V is TRBV6-6 and J is TRBJ1-1; perhaps TRBD1 as D (5 bases). Looked up from germline, CDR1 is MNHNY and CDR2 is SVGAGI (reference sequence). The length of the CDR3 is 15 residues. Trimming left V 6 bases short and J 1 base short, with 15 bases between.

V gene TRBV15 combines with J gene TRBJ1-1; 10 bases align to TRBD1. V was clipped by 3 bases and J by 3 bases; unmatched bases: 10. The CDR3 length is 17 residues. CDR1 and CDR2 (germline): LNHNV, YYDKDF (reference sequence). CDR3 nucleotides: TGTGCCACCAGCAGTTACCGACAGGGGGCTGGGGACACTGAAGCTTTCTTT. Translated, it gives CATSSYRQGAGDTEAFF.

The CDR3 loop is CSVQGARYEQYF. The CDR3 DNA sequence: TGCAGCGTTCAGGGGGCGCGCTACGAGCAGTACTTC. The chain joins TRBV29-1 to TRBJ2-7, with TRBD1 identical over 8 bases. In germline, CDR1 is SQVTM, CDR2 ANQGSEA. With 5 bases clipped from V and 3 bases from J, the junction kept 3 bases outside the gene matches. The CDR3 has 12 residues.

The V gene is TRBV3-1 (or the pseudogene TRBV3-2), the J gene TRBJ2-5; a weak D match, TRBD2 (5 bases). The CDR3 totals 14 residues. Trimming removed 4 bases from V and 5 bases from J, with 14 bases in between. In germline, CDR1 is LGHDT, CDR2 YNNKEL (reference sequence). This CDR3 reads CASSRSRGVETQYF. The CDR3 DNA reads as TGTGCCAGCAGCCGTAGCCGGGGAGTGGAGACCCAGTACTTC.

This clone came up a few times. The chain recombines TRBV5-1 with TRBJ1-2; D is possibly TRBD1 (5 bases). The CDR3 has 15 amino acids. Deletions cut 7 bases from V and 5 bases from J, with 21 bases between. Looked up from germline, CDR1 is SGHRS and CDR2 is YFSETQ. DNA of the CDR3: TGCGCCAGCTCCTCGGGCCAGGGAAGTAGGTATGGCTACACCTTC. Its protein product is CASSSGQGSRYGYTF.

This chain uses TRBV19 with TRBJ2-1, with D possibly matching TRBD2 (7 bases). The CDR3 has 13 amino acids. Germline values: CDR1 LNHDA, CDR2 SQIVND (reference sequence). Trimming pared 3 bases from V and 10 bases from J, leaving 13 bases between. Here the CDR3 DNA reads TGTGCCAGTAGTATCGAAGCGGGGACAGAGCAGTTCTTC. It specifies CASSIEAGTEQFF.

CDR3 bases: TGTGCCAGCAGTTACGAGGGCGGGAGGGCGCGCGAGCAGTACTTC. Protein sequence: CASSYEGGRAREQYF. V gene TRBV6-2 or TRBV6-3 combines with J gene TRBJ2-7; 9 nucleotides line up with TRBD2. The germline V gene has CDR1 MNHEY and CDR2 SVGEGT. The V and J ends lost 2 bases and 6 bases, in that order; junction bases with no gene match: 8. CDR3 size: 15 residues.

The rearrangement joins TRBV28 to TRBJ1-2; tentative D call: TRBD1 (5 bases). Looked up from germline, CDR1 is MDHEN and CDR2 is SYDVKM. Trimming left V 4 bases short and J 4 bases short, with 19 bases between. The CDR3 extends over 16 amino acids. DNA of the CDR3: TGTGCCAGCAGTTCAGAAGGCAGGGAATACTTCTATGGCTACACCTTC. The encoded protein is CASSSEGREYFYGYTF.

This clone was seen more than once but under ten times. The V and J genes are TRBV19 and TRBJ1-4, with a tentative D call TRBD1 (6 bases). The CDR3 sequence is 17 residues long. CDR1 LNHDA and CDR2 SQIVND come from the germline V gene (reference sequence). Deletions cut 7 bases from V and 8 bases from J, with 26 bases between. The CDR3 reads CASKPQWGQGINEKLFF. The CDR3 bases are TGTGCCAGTAAACCCCAGTGGGGGCAGGGGATAAACGAAAAACTGTTTTTT.

The chain is built from TRBV7-2 and TRBJ1-5; 7 nucleotides agree with TRBD1. Germline V CDR1 and CDR2: SGHTA, FQGNSA. The V gene end was trimmed by 4 bases and the J gene end by 5 bases; junction bases not matched to a gene: 8. This CDR3 contains 15 residues. CDR3 amino acids: CASSSLGGVDQPQHF. The CDR3 coding sequence is TGTGCCAGCAGCTCGTTAGGGGGCGTTGATCAGCCCCAGCATTTT.

This chain links TRBV19 with TRBJ2-1; 12 bases line up with TRBD1. Unmatched junction bases numbered 11, after V lost 7 bases and J lost 7 bases. In germline, CDR1 is LNHDA, CDR2 SQIVND (reference sequence). The CDR3 is 16 residues long. The CDR3 region has the DNA TGTGCCAGTATAGGTAAGGGACAGGGGGCACAAAATGAGCAGTTCTTC. Translating gives CASIGKGQGAQNEQFF.

This chain links TRBV7-2 with TRBJ2-1; D uncertain. The CDR3 is 14 residues long. CDR1 is SGHTA, CDR2 FQGNSA, per germline. Trimming cost V 1 base and J 5 bases, with 9 bases left between them. The CDR3 DNA reads as TGTGCCAGCAGCTTAGGACACGCTAACAATGAGCAGTTCTTC. It specifies CASSLGHANNEQFF.